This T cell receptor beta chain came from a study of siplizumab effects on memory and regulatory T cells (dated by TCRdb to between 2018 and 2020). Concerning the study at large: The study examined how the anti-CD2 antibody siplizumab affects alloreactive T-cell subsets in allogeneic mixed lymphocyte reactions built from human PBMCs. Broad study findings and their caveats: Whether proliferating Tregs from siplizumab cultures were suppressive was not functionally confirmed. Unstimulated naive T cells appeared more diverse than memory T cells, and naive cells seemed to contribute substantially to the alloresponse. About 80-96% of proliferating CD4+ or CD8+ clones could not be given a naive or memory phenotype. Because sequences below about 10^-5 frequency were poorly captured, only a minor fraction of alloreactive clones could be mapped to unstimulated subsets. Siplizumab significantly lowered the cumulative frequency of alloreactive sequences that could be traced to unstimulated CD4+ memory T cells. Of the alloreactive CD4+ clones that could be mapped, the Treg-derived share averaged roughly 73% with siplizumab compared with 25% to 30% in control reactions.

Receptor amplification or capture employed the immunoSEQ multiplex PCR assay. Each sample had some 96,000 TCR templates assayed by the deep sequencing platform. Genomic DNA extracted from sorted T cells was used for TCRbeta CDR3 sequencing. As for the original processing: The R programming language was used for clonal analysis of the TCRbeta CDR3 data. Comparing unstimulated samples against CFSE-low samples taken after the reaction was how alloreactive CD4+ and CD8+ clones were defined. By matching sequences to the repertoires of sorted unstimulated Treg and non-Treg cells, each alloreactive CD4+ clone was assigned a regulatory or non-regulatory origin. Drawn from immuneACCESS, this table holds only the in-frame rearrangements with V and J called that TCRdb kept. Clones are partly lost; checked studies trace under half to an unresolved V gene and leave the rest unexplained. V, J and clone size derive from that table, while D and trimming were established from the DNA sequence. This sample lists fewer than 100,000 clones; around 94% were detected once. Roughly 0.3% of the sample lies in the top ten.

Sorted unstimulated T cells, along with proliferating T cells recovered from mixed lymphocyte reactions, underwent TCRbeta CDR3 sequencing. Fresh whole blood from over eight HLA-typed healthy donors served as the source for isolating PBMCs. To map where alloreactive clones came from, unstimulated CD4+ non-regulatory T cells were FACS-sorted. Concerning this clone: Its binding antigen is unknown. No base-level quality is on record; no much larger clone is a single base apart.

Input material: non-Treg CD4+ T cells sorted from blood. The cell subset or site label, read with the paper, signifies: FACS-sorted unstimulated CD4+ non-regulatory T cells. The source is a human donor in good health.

The DNA sequence is as follows: TGTGCCTGGAGTCTTGGACAGAACTATGGCTACACCTTC. It codes for CAWSLGQNYGYTF. This chain joins TRBV30 to TRBJ1-2, with a weak D call of TRBD1 (6 bases match). Per the germline V gene (reference sequence), GTSNPN is the CDR1 and SVGIG is the CDR2. The CDR3 numbers 13 residues from cysteine through phenylalanine. The CDR3 DNA has 39 bases and is translated from base 1. Deletion took 2 bases off V and 2 bases off J, with a span of 9 bases between the germline ends. With all but the CDR3 taken from the reference TRBV30 and TRBJ1-2 genes, the full variable domain is: SQTIHQWPATLVQPVGSPLSLECTVEGTSNPNLYWYRQAAGRGLQLLFYSVGIGQISSEVPQNLSASRPQDRQFILSSKKLLLSDSGFYLCAWSLGQNYGYTFGSGTRLTVV.